This T cell receptor (beta chain) was sequenced for a study of CD8+CD57+ T cells in acquired aplastic anemia. Study background: Isolated CD4+ and CD8+ cells, once sorted, yielded DNA averaging approximately 3 ug. There were approximately 9.9 million reads, on average, for CD4+ cells from healthy donors.

A word on this clonotype: Its specificity is not known.

V shed 3 bases, J shed 8 bases, and the junction held 11 bases outside the gene matches. From germline, CDR1 is LNHNV and CDR2 YYDKDF (reference sequence). CDR3 length equals 16 residues. The use of genomic DNA as template underpinned the TCR beta VDJ and CDR3 profiling. TCRdb processed the reads anew with MiXCR; each CDR3 protein has one entry. The data show around 68,000 distinct CDR3 sequences, 45% to 60% seen once. The study, taken as a whole, reports: Patients and controls shared under 35 CD8+ CDR3 sequences, which appeared highly expressed in patients and within their immunodominant clones.

This sequence originates from a human donor in good health, serving as a control. V usage is TRBV15 and J usage is TRBJ1-4, with TRBD1 identical over 8 bases. The source material was sorted CD4+, CD8+, or CD8+CD57+ T cells (not recorded which) from PBMCs. CDR3 nucleotides: TGTGCCACCAGCAGCCTCAGCGACAGGGGTGTCGAAAAACTGTTTTTT. Translating gives CATSSLSDRGVEKLFF.